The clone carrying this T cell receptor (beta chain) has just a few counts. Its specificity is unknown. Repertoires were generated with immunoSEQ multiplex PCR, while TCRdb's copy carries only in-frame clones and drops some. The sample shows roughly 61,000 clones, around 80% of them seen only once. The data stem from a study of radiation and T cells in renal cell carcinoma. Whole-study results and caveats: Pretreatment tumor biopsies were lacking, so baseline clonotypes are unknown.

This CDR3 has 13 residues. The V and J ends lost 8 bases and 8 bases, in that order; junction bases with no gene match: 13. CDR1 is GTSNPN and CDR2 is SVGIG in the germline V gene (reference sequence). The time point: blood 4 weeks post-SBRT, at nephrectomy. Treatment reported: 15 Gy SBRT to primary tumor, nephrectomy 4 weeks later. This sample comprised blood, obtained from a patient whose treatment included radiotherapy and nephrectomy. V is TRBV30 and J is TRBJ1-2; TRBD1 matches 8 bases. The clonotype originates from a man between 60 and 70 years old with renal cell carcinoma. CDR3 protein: CAQTGTGFGGYTF. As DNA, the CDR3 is TGTGCCCAGACCGGGACAGGCTTCGGGGGCTACACCTTC. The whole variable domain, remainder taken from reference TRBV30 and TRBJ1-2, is SQTIHQWPATLVQPVGSPLSLECTVEGTSNPNLYWYRQAAGRGLQLLFYSVGIGQISSEVPQNLSASRPQDRQFILSSKKLLLSDSGFYLCAQTGTGFGGYTFGSGTRLTVV.